The rows below give T cell receptor beta chains drawn from one sample of a study of T cell changes during pregnancy in multiple sclerosis. Here immunoSEQ multiplex PCR was the method, and the copy in TCRdb shows in-frame clones only, minus some. The sample lists tens of thousands of clones, less than 95% occurring once. This specimen was peripheral blood, taken in the first trimester of pregnancy. The receptors originated from a female donor in good health, enrolled as a control in a pregnancy study. CDR3s include the opening cysteine and the closing phenylalanine or tryptophan. D genes are given only for firm matches. The size entry is marked missing in some rows and otherwise reads once, few, many or a size class.

v_call: TRBV2
d_call: TRBD1
j_call: TRBJ1-5
clone_size: NA
cdr3_nt: TGTGCCAGCAGTGAGGTGGAGGGGGCGGCTCAGCCCCAGCATTTT
cdr3_aa: CASSEVEGAAQPQHF

v_call: TRBV4-3
d_call: NA
j_call: TRBJ2-1
clone_size: NA
cdr3_nt: TGCGCCAGCAGCCAAGATCGTGCAGTTGAGCAGTTCTTC
cdr3_aa: CASSQDRAVEQFF

v_call: TRBV15
d_call: TRBD2
j_call: TRBJ2-1
clone_size: NA
cdr3_nt: TGTGCCACCAGCAGAGACCGGGAGGTCTACAATGAGCAGTTCTTC
cdr3_aa: CATSRDREVYNEQFF

v_call: TRBV4-1
d_call: TRBD1
j_call: TRBJ2-6
clone_size: NA
cdr3_nt: TGCGCCAGCAGCCAAGACCCCTTGACAGGGGCCGGGGCCAACGTCCTGACTTTC
cdr3_aa: CASSQDPLTGAGANVLTF

v_call: TRBV10-3
d_call: NA
j_call: TRBJ1-3
clone_size: NA
cdr3_nt: TGTGCCATCAGTGAGTCGAACCAGTTAAACACCATATATTTT
cdr3_aa: CAISESNQLNTIYF

v_call: TRBV7-2
d_call: NA
j_call: TRBJ1-1
clone_size: NA
cdr3_nt: TGTGCCAGCAGCTTGTGGGCCGTGAACACTGAAGCTTTCTTT
cdr3_aa: CASSLWAVNTEAFF

v_call: TRBV10-3
d_call: NA
j_call: TRBJ2-2
clone_size: few
cdr3_nt: TGTGCCATCGAAGGCGGGGACACCGGGGAGCTGTTTTTT
cdr3_aa: CAIEGGDTGELFF

v_call: TRBV6-5
d_call: NA
j_call: TRBJ1-2
clone_size: NA
cdr3_nt: TGTGCCAGCAGTTACCGGACAGTTGGCTATGGCTACACCTTC
cdr3_aa: CASSYRTVGYGYTF

v_call: TRBV18
d_call: NA
j_call: TRBJ1-1
clone_size: NA
cdr3_nt: TGTGCCAGCTCACCATCAGGGAATGAAGCTTTCTTT
cdr3_aa: CASSPSGNEAFF

v_call: TRBV5-8
d_call: NA
j_call: TRBJ1-6
clone_size: NA
cdr3_nt: TGTGCCAGCAGCTTTGTTTTGGACAGCTATAATTCACCCCTCCACTTT
cdr3_aa: CASSFVLDSYNSPLHF

v_call: TRBV5-4
d_call: TRBD1
j_call: TRBJ1-2
clone_size: once
cdr3_nt: TGTGCCAGCAGCCTGGACAGGGGGCTGTCGAGACTGGGGGGCTACACCTTC
cdr3_aa: CASSLDRGLSRLGGYTF

v_call: TRBV9
d_call: NA
j_call: TRBJ1-3
clone_size: NA
cdr3_nt: TGTGCCAGCAAAGCGAACTCTGGAAACACCATATATTTT
cdr3_aa: CASKANSGNTIYF

v_call: TRBV10-3
d_call: NA
j_call: TRBJ1-6
clone_size: few
cdr3_nt: TGTGCCGCGCAGGCCTGGGATAATTCACCCCTCCACTTT
cdr3_aa: CAAQAWDNSPLHF

v_call: TRBV5-1
d_call: NA
j_call: TRBJ2-1
clone_size: NA
cdr3_nt: TGCGCCAGCAGCTTGGGGGGCAGGGGCAATGAGCAGTTCTTC
cdr3_aa: CASSLGGRGNEQFF

v_call: TRBV4-1
d_call: NA
j_call: TRBJ1-5
clone_size: NA
cdr3_nt: TGCGCCAGCAGCCGGACAGCCGATAGCAATCAGCCCCAGCATTTT
cdr3_aa: CASSRTADSNQPQHF

v_call: TRBV7-6
d_call: NA
j_call: TRBJ2-5
clone_size: NA
cdr3_nt: TGTGCCAGCAGCCCCGTGGGAGCCCAAGAGACCCAGTACTTC
cdr3_aa: CASSPVGAQETQYF

v_call: TRBV29-1
d_call: NA
j_call: TRBJ1-2
clone_size: NA
cdr3_nt: TGCAGCGTTGAAGATCGTGGGGGCTTTTATGGCTACACCTTC
cdr3_aa: CSVEDRGGFYGYTF

v_call: TRBV10-3
d_call: NA
j_call: TRBJ2-3
clone_size: NA
cdr3_nt: TGTGCCATCAGCCAGGGTGAGGGCACAGATACGCAGTATTTT
cdr3_aa: CAISQGEGTDTQYF

v_call: TRBV7-8
d_call: NA
j_call: TRBJ1-2
clone_size: NA
cdr3_nt: TGTGCCAGCAGCCCCCGAAGGCGGGTCCTACTAGATGGCTACACCTTC
cdr3_aa: CASSPRRRVLLDGYTF

v_call: TRBV5-1
d_call: TRBD1
j_call: TRBJ2-2
clone_size: NA
cdr3_nt: TGCGCCAGCAGCTTCACCGGGACAGGGACCGGGGAGCTGTTTTTT
cdr3_aa: CASSFTGTGTGELFF

v_call: TRBV4-3
d_call: NA
j_call: TRBJ2-3
clone_size: NA
cdr3_nt: TGCGCCAGCAGCCAAGGGGCGGAGGGGGCTAGCACAGATACGCAGTATTTT
cdr3_aa: CASSQGAEGASTDTQYF

v_call: TRBV7-9
d_call: NA
j_call: TRBJ1-2
clone_size: NA
cdr3_nt: TGTGCCAGCAGCTTGGAGGGCGGCTATGGCTACACCTTC
cdr3_aa: CASSLEGGYGYTF

v_call: TRBV4-1
d_call: NA
j_call: TRBJ1-6
clone_size: NA
cdr3_nt: TGCGCCAGCAGCCAACCGTCGGGTCAAAGTAATTCACCCCTCCACTTT
cdr3_aa: CASSQPSGQSNSPLHF

v_call: TRBV13
d_call: NA
j_call: TRBJ1-5
clone_size: NA
cdr3_nt: TGTGCCAGCAGCATGGCACAGGGATGGGATCAGCCCCAGCATTTT
cdr3_aa: CASSMAQGWDQPQHF

v_call: TRBV10-3
d_call: TRBD1
j_call: TRBJ1-6
clone_size: NA
cdr3_nt: TGTGCCATCGGGGACAGGGCGCGTTCGGATTCACCCCTCCACTTT
cdr3_aa: CAIGDRARSDSPLHF

v_call: TRBV27
d_call: NA
j_call: TRBJ2-1
clone_size: once
cdr3_nt: TGTGCCAGCCGAGGGCACAGCCACAATGAGCAGTTCTTC
cdr3_aa: CASRGHSHNEQFF

v_call: TRBV7-8
d_call: NA
j_call: TRBJ2-7
clone_size: NA
cdr3_nt: TGTGCCAGCAGCGCGGACAGACTCGAGCAGTACTTC
cdr3_aa: CASSADRLEQYF

v_call: TRBV7-9
d_call: TRBD1
j_call: TRBJ2-7
clone_size: NA
cdr3_nt: TGTGCCAGCAGCTTAGGACAGGGGTTCTACGAGCAGTACTTC
cdr3_aa: CASSLGQGFYEQYF

v_call: TRBV4-3
d_call: TRBD1
j_call: TRBJ2-7
clone_size: NA
cdr3_nt: TGCGCCAGCAGCCAGTCGGGACAGGACGAGCAGTACTTC
cdr3_aa: CASSQSGQDEQYF

v_call: TRBV2
d_call: NA
j_call: TRBJ1-1
clone_size: NA
cdr3_nt: TGTGCCAGCAGTGAAGAGTCAGGTCGCACTGAAGCTTTCTTT
cdr3_aa: CASSEESGRTEAFF

v_call: TRBV2
d_call: TRBD1
j_call: TRBJ1-2
clone_size: NA
cdr3_nt: TGTGCCAGCAGTGAAGGGTTAGGGACAGGGAGGGGTGGCTACACCTTC
cdr3_aa: CASSEGLGTGRGGYTF

v_call: TRBV29-1
d_call: TRBD1
j_call: TRBJ1-5
clone_size: NA
cdr3_nt: TGCAGCGTCCTTCTAGGGGGCGCAGGAGGAGCCCAGCATTTT
cdr3_aa: CSVLLGGAGGAQHF

v_call: TRBV2
d_call: NA
j_call: TRBJ2-5
clone_size: NA
cdr3_nt: TGTGCCAGCGGCAGGGTTCCACAAGAGACCCAGTACTTC
cdr3_aa: CASGRVPQETQYF

v_call: TRBV6-1
d_call: TRBD2
j_call: TRBJ2-7
clone_size: NA
cdr3_nt: TGTGCCAGCAGTACAGGCCCTAGCGGCTTCTACGAGCAGTACTTC
cdr3_aa: CASSTGPSGFYEQYF

v_call: TRBV15
d_call: TRBD1
j_call: TRBJ1-3
clone_size: NA
cdr3_nt: TGTGCCACCAGCAAATCCTTCCGGGACAGTGGAAACACCATATATTTT
cdr3_aa: CATSKSFRDSGNTIYF

v_call: TRBV7-8
d_call: NA
j_call: TRBJ1-4
clone_size: NA
cdr3_nt: TGTGCCAGCAGCTTCCCGGGGACTAATGAAAAACTGTTTTTT
cdr3_aa: CASSFPGTNEKLFF

v_call: TRBV29-1
d_call: TRBD2
j_call: TRBJ2-3
clone_size: NA
cdr3_nt: TGCAGCGTTCTTCTCGGGGGGTCAACAGATACGCAGTATTTT
cdr3_aa: CSVLLGGSTDTQYF

v_call: TRBV9
d_call: NA
j_call: TRBJ1-1
clone_size: NA
cdr3_nt: TGTGCCAGCAGCCAGGTCCCCGGGGGGACTGAAGCTTTCTTT
cdr3_aa: CASSQVPGGTEAFF

v_call: TRBV18
d_call: NA
j_call: TRBJ1-2
clone_size: NA
cdr3_nt: TGTGCCAGCTCACCGACACGTACAGGGCGAGAGAACTATGGCTACACCTTC
cdr3_aa: CASSPTRTGRENYGYTF

v_call: TRBV7-9
d_call: TRBD1
j_call: TRBJ2-7
clone_size: NA
cdr3_nt: TGTGCCAGCAGTACAGGGGCGTCCACCTACGAGCAGTACTTC
cdr3_aa: CASSTGASTYEQYF

v_call: TRBV6-5
d_call: TRBD1
j_call: TRBJ1-1
clone_size: NA
cdr3_nt: TGTGCCAGCAGTTACAGGGGGGACAGGGTTCGGACTGAAGCTTTCTTT
cdr3_aa: CASSYRGDRVRTEAFF

v_call: TRBV19
d_call: TRBD1
j_call: TRBJ1-1
clone_size: NA
cdr3_nt: TGTGCCAGTAGGGGGACAGTGAACACTGAAGCTTTCTTT
cdr3_aa: CASRGTVNTEAFF

v_call: TRBV4-1
d_call: NA
j_call: TRBJ1-4
clone_size: NA
cdr3_nt: TGCGCCAGCAGCCGGGGGCTAGGCGAGGAAAAACTGTTTTTT
cdr3_aa: CASSRGLGEEKLFF

v_call: TRBV9
d_call: TRBD2
j_call: TRBJ2-5
clone_size: NA
cdr3_nt: TGTGCCAGCAGCGCGACTAGCGGGGGAGAGACCCAGTACTTC
cdr3_aa: CASSATSGGETQYF

v_call: TRBV6-6
d_call: NA
j_call: TRBJ1-4
clone_size: NA
cdr3_nt: TGTGCCAGCAGTCTTACAGGAGCCGAAAAACTGTTTTTT
cdr3_aa: CASSLTGAEKLFF

v_call: TRBV29-1
d_call: NA
j_call: TRBJ1-1
clone_size: NA
cdr3_nt: TGCAGCGTAGAAGGACTTGAAGCTTTCTTT
cdr3_aa: CSVEGLEAFF

v_call: TRBV23-1
d_call: NA
j_call: TRBJ1-5
clone_size: NA
cdr3_nt: TGCGCCAGCAGTCAACCGTGCGGGGAGCCCCAGCATTTT
cdr3_aa: CASSQPCGEPQHF

v_call: TRBV30
d_call: NA
j_call: TRBJ2-1
clone_size: NA
cdr3_nt: TGTGCAAGGAGGGGGGGCAATGAGCAGTTCTTC
cdr3_aa: CARRGGNEQFF

v_call: TRBV6-1
d_call: NA
j_call: TRBJ2-2
clone_size: NA
cdr3_nt: TGTGCCAGCCCCTCGGGGTATGACACCGGGGAGCTGTTTTTT
cdr3_aa: CASPSGYDTGELFF

v_call: TRBV7-2
d_call: NA
j_call: TRBJ2-5
clone_size: NA
cdr3_nt: TGTGCCAGCAGCCTTGTGGCCCTACAGGACGAAGAGACCCAGTACTTC
cdr3_aa: CASSLVALQDEETQYF

v_call: TRBV2
d_call: TRBD2
j_call: TRBJ2-1
clone_size: NA
cdr3_nt: TGTGCCAGCATGGGGGGGGTCAATGAGCAGTTCTTC
cdr3_aa: CASMGGVNEQFF

v_call: TRBV4-2
d_call: TRBD1
j_call: TRBJ1-4
clone_size: NA
cdr3_nt: TGTGCCAGCAGCCAAGGACAGGGACCTAATGAAAAACTGTTTTTT
cdr3_aa: CASSQGQGPNEKLFF

v_call: TRBV11-2
d_call: NA
j_call: TRBJ2-3
clone_size: NA
cdr3_nt: TGTGCCAGCAGCTCCCTGGGGGGGGGCCCGACAGATACGCAGTATTTT
cdr3_aa: CASSSLGGGPTDTQYF